The 29 T cell receptor beta chains listed next were all sequenced from one sample in a study of blood T cell repertoires in COVID-19. The repertoire was sequenced with immunoSEQ multiplex PCR; TCRdb's copy has only in-frame clones and lacks some. This sample has roughly 91,000 clones, with around 83% found just once. Input material: peripheral blood. These receptors were obtained from a man between 65 and 85 years old with active or convalescent COVID-19.

A remark on this clone: Other DNA sequences within the sample encode an identical CDR3. The CDR3 spells CASSPGGSGNTIYF. Written as DNA, the CDR3 is TGTGCCAGCAGCCCGGGGGGCTCTGGAAACACCATATATTTT. This chain connects TRBV28 to TRBJ1-3; D may be TRBD1 (5 bases). The CDR3 is 14 residues long. V was pared by 6 bases and J by 0 bases, with 9 bases between. Germline V gene data show CDR1 as MDHEN and CDR2 as SYDVKM.

The chain carries TRBV5-4 and TRBJ2-5; 11 nucleotides match TRBD2. The CDR3 is 13 amino acids. V shed 5 bases and J 7 bases; nucleotides not matched to a gene: 4. The germline V gene has CDR1 SGHNT and CDR2 YYREEE (reference sequence). The CDR3 region is CASRTTSGGTQYF. CDR3 nucleotide sequence: TGTGCCAGCAGAACAACTAGCGGGGGGACCCAGTACTTC.

This sequence joins TRBV7-9 and TRBJ1-3; the D gene is possibly TRBD1 (6 bases). V was clipped by 3 bases and J by 1 base, with 22 bases between them. There are 19 residues in the CDR3. From germline, CDR1 is SEHNR and CDR2 FQNEAQ (reference sequence). CDR3 bases: TGTGCCAGCAGCTTTAGAAGGACAGCCTTTTTGGGTTCTGGAAACACCATATATTTT. Amino acid sequence: CASSFRRTAFLGSGNTIYF.

The chain couples TRBV6-5 to TRBJ1-2; D remains unclear. The germline V gene encodes CDR1 MNHEY and CDR2 SVGAGI. This CDR3 has 15 amino acids. The V end lost 6 bases, the J end lost 3 bases, and 17 bases lay between the germline ends. The CDR3 DNA reads TGTGCCAGCAGCTACGGCAGCGGGAGAGACTATGGCTACACCTTC. Its translation: CASSYGSGRDYGYTF.

The CDR3 loop reads CASSPRGSGGSGELFF. CDR3 sequence (DNA): TGTGCCAGCAGTCCGAGGGGTAGCGGGGGTTCCGGGGAGCTGTTTTTT. This chain links TRBV27 with TRBJ2-2, with 9 bases identical to TRBD2. The length of the CDR3 is 16 residues. After removal of 5 bases from V and 6 bases from J, the junction contained 10 bases not matched to a gene. The V gene's germline CDR1 is MNHEY and CDR2 SMNVEV (reference sequence).

The V call is TRBV3-1 (or the pseudogene TRBV3-2), the J call TRBJ1-2; D ambiguous. With 0 bases removed from V and 1 base from J, the gap between germline ends came to 6 bases. This CDR3 has 14 amino acids. Germline CDR1 reads LGHDT; CDR2 reads YNNKEL (reference sequence). The CDR3 loop is CASSQEGINYGYTF. For the CDR3, the DNA is TGTGCCAGCAGCCAAGAGGGCATTAACTATGGCTACACCTTC.

The chain couples TRBV28 to TRBJ1-5, with D hard to call. The V end was cut by 5 bases, the J end by 2 bases, with 19 bases between. This CDR3 has 17 residues. Per germline, CDR1 MDHEN and CDR2 SYDVKM. CDR3 DNA sequence: TGTGCCAGCAGTCCCGCAATCGCCAGGCACGGCAATCAGCCCCAGCATTTT. It encodes CASSPAIARHGNQPQHF.

The gene calls are TRBV19 and TRBJ1-5, with 7 bases fitting TRBD1. The ends lost 3 bases at V and 0 bases at J; junction bases unmatched: 5. The CDR3 runs 16 residues. The germline CDR1 and CDR2 sequences are LNHDA and SQIVND (reference sequence). Here the CDR3 reads CASSMGQTYSNQPQHF. The CDR3 nucleotides are TGTGCCAGTAGTATGGGACAGACGTATAGCAATCAGCCCCAGCATTTT.

This clone was found once. The chain couples TRBV5-1 to TRBJ1-1; D gene uncertain. CDR1 SGHRS and CDR2 YFSETQ come from the germline V gene. This CDR3 comprises 15 residues. With 0 bases removed from V and 5 bases from J, the gap between germline ends came to 14 bases. CDR3 in amino acids: CASSLEAGAGTEAFF. The CDR3 coding sequence is TGCGCCAGCAGCTTGGAGGCTGGCGCGGGGACTGAAGCTTTCTTT.

The V gene is TRBV3-1 (or the pseudogene TRBV3-2), the J gene TRBJ1-1; perhaps TRBD1 as D (6 bases). This CDR3 has 15 residues. Per the germline V gene, CDR1 is LGHDT and CDR2 is YNNKEL (reference sequence). Trimming cost V 0 bases and J 4 bases, with 12 bases left between them. The CDR3 region has the DNA TGTGCCAGCAGCCAAGATAGGGGGGGGGCCACTGAAGCTTTCTTT. Residues: CASSQDRGGATEAFF.

The J gene is TRBJ1-1, the V gene TRBV7-2; D is unresolved. Trimming cost V 2 bases and J 1 base, with 5 bases left between them. Looked up from germline, CDR1 is SGHTA and CDR2 is FQGNSA. The CDR3 is 13 amino acids. This CDR3 is CASSLIQNTEAFF. The CDR3 nucleotides are TGTGCCAGCAGCTTAATACAGAACACTGAAGCTTTCTTT.

This clone was detected once. Compared with germline, one end of the junction differs, possibly owing to a read error. The rearrangement links TRBV7-2 to TRBJ2-3; 8 nucleotides agree with TRBD1. The germline gives CDR1 SGHTA, CDR2 FQGNSA. The CDR3 contains 16 residues. The CDR3 spells CVSSLRGQGTTDTQYF. CDR3 nucleotides: TGTGTCAGCAGCCTCCGCGGACAGGGAACGACAGATACGCAGTATTTT.

The chain has TRBV9 and TRBJ2-1; 14 nucleotides line up with TRBD2. Trimming took 3 bases from V and 4 from J; bases not matched to a gene: 6. This CDR3 contains 17 residues. Per the germline V gene, CDR1 is SGDLS and CDR2 is YYNGEE. Here the CDR3 DNA reads TGTGCCAGCAGCGAACAGGGGACTAGCGGGGGTTACAATGAGCAGTTCTTC. Amino acids: CASSEQGTSGGYNEQFF.

V gene TRBV9 combines with J gene TRBJ1-1; D is perhaps TRBD1 (6 bases). The ends were cut back, 0 bases at V and 4 bases at J, with 13 bases in the middle. CDR3 size: 15 residues. Germline CDR1 reads SGDLS; CDR2 reads YYNGEE. DNA of the CDR3: TGTGCCAGCAGCGTAGCGGGGGGGGCTGGCACTGAAGCTTTCTTT. It translates to CASSVAGGAGTEAFF.

The chain uses TRBV2 and TRBJ2-1; 7 bases are a match to TRBD2. Germline CDR1 SNHLY, CDR2 FYNNEI. The CDR3 loop spans 13 amino acids. V was clipped by 8 bases and J by 7 bases; unmatched bases: 8. The CDR3 coding sequence is TGTGCCAGCCGGGGGGACCTAGGGAATGAGCAGTTCTTC. It encodes CASRGDLGNEQFF. Full variable domain (rest looked up from reference TRBV2 and TRBJ2-1): EPEVTQTPSHQVTQMGQEVILRCVPISNHLYFYWYRQILGQKVEFLVSFYNNEISEKSEIFDDQFSVERPDGSNFTLKIRSTKLEDSAMYFCASRGDLGNEQFFGPGTRLTVL.

J is TRBJ1-6 and V is TRBV5-1; a weak D match, TRBD1 (5 bases). Trimming shortened V by 0 bases and J by 6 bases, and 7 bases separated the two germline ends. CDR1 is SGHRS and CDR2 is YFSETQ in the germline V gene. The CDR3 spans 14 residues. The CDR3 nucleotides read TGCGCCAGCAGCTTGGAAGGGGCTAATTCACCCCTCCACTTT. Protein product: CASSLEGANSPLHF.

The chain joins TRBV2 to TRBJ1-1; 7 bases align to TRBD1. The germline V gene encodes CDR1 SNHLY and CDR2 FYNNEI. Losses at the gene ends were 6 bases for V and 1 base for J; bases not matched to a gene: 2. The CDR3 covers 13 residues. CDR3 sequence reads: CASRRQGNTEAFF. CDR3 sequence (DNA): TGTGCCAGCAGAAGACAGGGGAACACTGAAGCTTTCTTT. The whole variable domain, filled in from reference TRBV2 and TRBJ1-1, reads EPEVTQTPSHQVTQMGQEVILRCVPISNHLYFYWYRQILGQKVEFLVSFYNNEISEKSEIFDDQFSVERPDGSNFTLKIRSTKLEDSAMYFCASRRQGNTEAFFGQGTRLTVV.

This clone was counted a few times. The V gene is TRBV28, the J gene TRBJ1-1; D unresolved. Germline V gene data show CDR1 as MDHEN and CDR2 as SYDVKM. V was cut by 8 bases and J by 4 bases, with 17 bases left in between. The CDR3 runs to 14 residues. The CDR3 DNA is TGTGCCAGCCAAGAGGGCCCTGGGGTCACTGAAGCTTTCTTT. Its translation is CASQEGPGVTEAFF.

This chain uses TRBV5-4 with TRBJ2-1; 8 nucleotides align to TRBD2. CDR1 and CDR2 (germline): SGHNT, YYREEE (reference sequence). The ends lost 0 bases at V and 7 bases at J; junction bases unmatched: 9. The length of the CDR3 is 16 residues. CDR3 nucleotide sequence: TGTGCCAGCAGCTTGGCCGCCGGGACTAGTATAAATGAGCAGTTCTTC. Translation gives CASSLAAGTSINEQFF.

This clone has just one count. The CDR3 region is CASSPGGPGHNQPQHF. CDR3 coding DNA: TGTGCCAGCTCACCGGGGGGGCCGGGACACAATCAGCCCCAGCATTTT. The gene calls are TRBV18 and TRBJ1-5; possible D gene TRBD1, 6 bases. Germline CDR1 KGHSH, CDR2 LQKENI. There are 16 residues in the CDR3. Deletions cut 3 bases from V and 3 bases from J, with 15 bases between.

The V and J genes are TRBV7-2 and TRBJ2-3, with 10 bases identical to TRBD2. This CDR3 region has 17 residues. J was trimmed by 0 bases and V by 5 bases; bases with no gene match: 8. Germline-derived CDR1 and CDR2 are SGHTA and FQGNSA. CDR3 coding DNA: TGTGCCAGCAGCCCATACGGACTAGCGGTGAGCACAGATACGCAGTATTTT. It yields the protein CASSPYGLAVSTDTQYF.

V and J are TRBV4-2 and TRBJ2-1, with 11 positions matching TRBD2. This CDR3 spans 13 amino acids. Germline loops: CDR1 LGHNA, CDR2 YNFKEQ. V dropped 2 bases and J dropped 15; count of bases not matched to a gene: 6. CDR3 sequence: CASSQTSGGPPFF. CDR3 DNA: TGTGCCAGCAGCCAAACTAGCGGGGGTCCCCCGTTCTTC.

J is TRBJ2-5 and V is TRBV28, with TRBD1 identical over 7 bases. This CDR3 is 13 amino acids long. Germline CDR1 MDHEN, CDR2 SYDVKM. Trimming removed 8 bases from V and 5 bases from J; junction bases left unmatched: 8. The CDR3 coding sequence is TGTGCCAGCCATGACAGGGTTGCGGAGACCCAGTACTTC. It translates to CASHDRVAETQYF.

This chain connects TRBV12-3 or TRBV12-4 to TRBJ1-4, with D possibly matching TRBD1 (5 bases). This CDR3 region has 13 residues. V dropped 6 bases and J dropped 8 bases, with 13 bases sitting between them. CDR3 residues: CASRGQAGEKLFF. The CDR3 nucleotides read TGTGCCAGCAGGGGGCAGGCTGGGGAAAAACTGTTTTTT.

The chain has TRBV7-9 and TRBJ2-4, with TRBD2 identical over 7 bases. The CDR3 runs 13 residues. V gave up 3 bases and J gave up 8 bases; unmatched junction bases: 4. Germline V lookup: CDR1 SEHNR, CDR2 FQNEAQ (reference sequence). This CDR3 reads CASSFRGEDIQYF. The CDR3 DNA sequence: TGTGCCAGCAGCTTCCGGGGGGAGGACATTCAGTACTTC.

V and J are TRBV30 and TRBJ1-1; the match to TRBD1 covers 9 bases. CDR1 GTSNPN and CDR2 SVGIG come from the germline V gene (reference sequence). J gave up 6 bases and V 5 bases, and 10 bases lay outside the gene matches. This CDR3 contains 14 residues. CDR3 in DNA: TGTGCCTGGGCTACCGGGACAGGGTATGCTGAAGCTTTCTTT. Translation: CAWATGTGYAEAFF.

The V call is TRBV30, the J call TRBJ2-3; D not certain. V lost 4 bases to trimming and J lost 2 bases, with 10 bases between them. The germline CDR1 and CDR2 sequences are GTSNPN and SVGIG (reference sequence). This CDR3 comprises 13 residues. CDR3 in amino acids: CAWMPTFTDTQYF. The CDR3 DNA is TGTGCCTGGATGCCCACTTTCACAGATACGCAGTATTTT.

This clone occurred a few times. The rearrangement joins TRBV7-2 to TRBJ1-2; TRBD1 agrees at 10 bases. Trimming cost V 3 bases and J 0 bases; bases outside gene matches: 4. Germline V CDR1 and CDR2: SGHTA, FQGNSA. This CDR3 has 16 residues. CDR3 nucleotides: TGTGCCAGCAGCTTGTGGACAGGGGGAACTAACTATGGCTACACCTTC. Residues: CASSLWTGGTNYGYTF.

This clone qualifies as medium-sized. The chain recombines TRBV10-3 with TRBJ1-2, with TRBD1 identical over 9 bases. The junction had 3 bases not matched to a gene; V was cut back by 6 bases and J by 4 bases. The germline gives CDR1 ENHRY, CDR2 SYGVKD. There are 13 residues in the CDR3. In DNA, the CDR3 is TGTGCCATCAGGGGGACAGGGATCTATGGCTACACCTTC. The encoded protein is CAIRGTGIYGYTF.